Listed below are T cell receptor beta chains from one sample, sequenced in a study of blood T cell repertoires in COVID-19. Assay used: immunoSEQ multiplex PCR; TCRdb lists only in-frame clones, some missing. The sample consists of roughly 260,000 clones, 90% to 95% of them appearing once. Sequencing was carried out using PBMCs or T cells enriched from blood (not recorded which). All receptors derive from a woman under 30 who had recovered from COVID-19. CDR3s include the opening cysteine and the closing phenylalanine or tryptophan. The D gene is left open where the match is weak. For some rows the clone size is stated as once, few or many, or as a class when expanded; others skip it.

j_call: TRBJ1-2
clone_size: NA
d_call: NA
v_call: TRBV12-3/TRBV12-4
cdr3_nt: TGTGCCAGCACCGAGGGGGAGGGCTATGGCTACACCTTC
cdr3_aa: CASTEGEGYGYTF

j_call: TRBJ1-1
clone_size: NA
d_call: NA
v_call: TRBV24-1
cdr3_nt: TGTGCCACCCCACCGGGCAGGGGCCTTCCTGAAGCTTTCTTT
cdr3_aa: CATPPGRGLPEAFF

j_call: TRBJ2-7
clone_size: once
d_call: NA
v_call: TRBV11-3
cdr3_nt: TGTGCCAGCAGCTTAGACACGAGAGGCGAGCAGTACTTC
cdr3_aa: CASSLDTRGEQYF

j_call: TRBJ2-5
clone_size: NA
d_call: NA
v_call: TRBV14
cdr3_nt: TGTGCCAGCAGCCAAGTTAATATGAGGGAGACCCAGTACTTC
cdr3_aa: CASSQVNMRETQYF

j_call: TRBJ1-1
clone_size: NA
d_call: TRBD1
v_call: TRBV27
cdr3_nt: TGTGCCAGTCTGGGACAGACCAACACTGAAGCTTTCTTT
cdr3_aa: CASLGQTNTEAFF

j_call: TRBJ1-5
clone_size: once
d_call: NA
v_call: TRBV10-1
cdr3_nt: TGCGCCAGCAGTGGGGGAGACCCCAATCAGCCCCAGCATTTT
cdr3_aa: CASSGGDPNQPQHF

j_call: TRBJ1-1
clone_size: NA
d_call: TRBD1
v_call: TRBV19
cdr3_nt: TGTGCCAGTAGTATTGGACAGGTCGACACTGAAGCTTTCTTT
cdr3_aa: CASSIGQVDTEAFF

j_call: TRBJ2-4
clone_size: once
d_call: NA
v_call: TRBV6-5
cdr3_nt: TGTGCCAGCAGTTCCATGCACAGGGAAAACATTCAGTACTTC
cdr3_aa: CASSSMHRENIQYF

j_call: TRBJ1-1
clone_size: NA
d_call: NA
v_call: TRBV19
cdr3_nt: TGTGCCAGTAGCACTCAGGGACTCCTTGACACTGAAGCTTTCTTT
cdr3_aa: CASSTQGLLDTEAFF

j_call: TRBJ2-3
clone_size: NA
d_call: TRBD2
v_call: TRBV28
cdr3_nt: TGTGCCAGCAGTTCTGAGTTAGCGGGTCTACCCACAGATACGCAGTATTTT
cdr3_aa: CASSSELAGLPTDTQYF

j_call: TRBJ2-3
clone_size: NA
d_call: NA
v_call: TRBV7-9
cdr3_nt: TGTGCCAGCAGCTTAGGCGGGGGCGATGATACGCAGTATTTT
cdr3_aa: CASSLGGGDDTQYF

j_call: TRBJ1-1
clone_size: NA
d_call: NA
v_call: TRBV6-2/TRBV6-3
cdr3_nt: TGTGCCAGCAGTCTCGGACTCCTCACTGAAGCTTTCTTT
cdr3_aa: CASSLGLLTEAFF

j_call: TRBJ1-2
clone_size: once
d_call: TRBD1
v_call: TRBV23-1
cdr3_nt: TGCGCCCGCCAATCGGACAGGGGAAGGGGCTACACCTTC
cdr3_aa: CARQSDRGRGYTF

j_call: TRBJ2-7
clone_size: NA
d_call: NA
v_call: TRBV28
cdr3_nt: TGTGCCAGCAGTTTACCAACAGGGCCCTACGAGCAGTACTTC
cdr3_aa: CASSLPTGPYEQYF

j_call: TRBJ1-6
clone_size: NA
d_call: TRBD1
v_call: TRBV27
cdr3_nt: TGTGCCAGCAGTTCACGGACAGGGGGCCGTTCACCCCTCCACTTT
cdr3_aa: CASSSRTGGRSPLHF

j_call: TRBJ2-2
clone_size: NA
d_call: NA
v_call: TRBV9
cdr3_nt: TGTGCCAGCAGCCTTCACACCGGGGAGCTGTTTTTT
cdr3_aa: CASSLHTGELFF

j_call: TRBJ1-2
clone_size: NA
d_call: NA
v_call: TRBV7-8
cdr3_nt: TGTGCCAGCAGCGGATACAGGGCTGACTATGGCTACACCTTC
cdr3_aa: CASSGYRADYGYTF